The sequence of this T cell receptor (beta chain) was determined in a study of cytomegalovirus exposure and HLA in healthy donors. V lost 4 bases and J 0 bases, leaving 15 bases between the germline ends. This CDR3 has 16 amino acids. Germline CDR1 and CDR2: KGHSH and LQKENI. General observations from the study: For most TCR sequences rarity was the rule, although some public TCRs occurred in many donors.

Vbeta (60) and Jbeta (13) primers were used in the PCR. The assay was immunoSEQ multiplex PCR, and TCRdb's table has in-frame clones only and misses some. The repertoire holds roughly 140,000 clones, with approximately 70% as singletons. Comments on this clone: Its target is unknown.

This sequence originates from a human donor in good health. The chain combines TRBV18 with TRBJ1-1, with TRBD1 as a possible D gene (5 bases). The sequencing sample was made of PBMCs. The CDR3 loop reads CASSLGTLSMNTEAFF. The CDR3 DNA follows: TGTGCCAGCTCACTCGGGACTTTGAGCATGAACACTGAAGCTTTCTTT. The full variable domain, completed using reference TRBV18 and TRBJ1-1, is NAGVMQNPRHLVRRRGQEARLRCSPMKGHSHVYWYRQLPEEGLKFMVYLQKENIIDESGMPKERFSAEFPKEGPSILRIQQVVRGDSAAYFCASSLGTLSMNTEAFFGQGTRLTVV.